One T cell receptor (beta chain) is described in this entry. The junction and the germline gene differ at one end; a read error may be behind it. This specimen comes from a study of Graves' ophthalmopathy and Graves' hyperthyroidism. All donors with ophthalmopathy were recorded as having moderate-to-severe activity, CAS ≥3, NOSPECS ≥4 and a duration under 3 months. TCR beta CDR3 regions were amplified from RNA transcripts. HTBI primers were employed in first-round RT-PCR, then a second-round multiplex PCR followed. TCRdb recomputed calls from the multiplex PCR reads with MiXCR, one row per CDR3 protein. The table has fewer than 70,000 distinct CDR3 sequences, approximately 52% seen once. The sample consisted of peripheral blood. The TCR comes from an adult woman with Graves' ophthalmopathy.

The chain's CDR3 is CASSRDTQYF. CDR3 DNA: TGTGCCAGCAGCAGAGATACGCAGTATTTT. The rearrangement joins TRBV12-3 or TRBV12-4 to TRBJ2-3; no reliable D call. This CDR3 has 10 amino acids.